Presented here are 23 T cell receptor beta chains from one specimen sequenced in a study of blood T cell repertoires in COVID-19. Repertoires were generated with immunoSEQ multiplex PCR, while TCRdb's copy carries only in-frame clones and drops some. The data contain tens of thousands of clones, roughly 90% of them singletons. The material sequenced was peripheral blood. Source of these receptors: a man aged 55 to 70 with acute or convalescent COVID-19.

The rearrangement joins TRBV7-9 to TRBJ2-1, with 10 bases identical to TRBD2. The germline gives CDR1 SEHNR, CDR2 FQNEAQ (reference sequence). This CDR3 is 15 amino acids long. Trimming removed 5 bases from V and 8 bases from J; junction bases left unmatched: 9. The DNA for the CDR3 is TGTGCCAGCAGCCGAAGCGGGGGGGCCGCGGATGAGCAGTTCTTC. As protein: CASSRSGGAADEQFF.

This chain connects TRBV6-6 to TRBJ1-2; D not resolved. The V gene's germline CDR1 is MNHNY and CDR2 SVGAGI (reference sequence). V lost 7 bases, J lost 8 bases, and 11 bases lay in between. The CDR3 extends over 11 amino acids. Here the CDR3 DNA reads TGTGCCAGCACGAATCATCGGGGCTACACCTTC. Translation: CASTNHRGYTF.

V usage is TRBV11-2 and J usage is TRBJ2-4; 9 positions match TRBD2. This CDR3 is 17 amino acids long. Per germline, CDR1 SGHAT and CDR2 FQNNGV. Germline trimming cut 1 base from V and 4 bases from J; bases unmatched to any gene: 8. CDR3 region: CASSLVGGGAVKNIQYF. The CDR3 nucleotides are TGTGCCAGCAGCTTAGTAGGCGGGGGGGCAGTAAAAAACATTCAGTACTTC.

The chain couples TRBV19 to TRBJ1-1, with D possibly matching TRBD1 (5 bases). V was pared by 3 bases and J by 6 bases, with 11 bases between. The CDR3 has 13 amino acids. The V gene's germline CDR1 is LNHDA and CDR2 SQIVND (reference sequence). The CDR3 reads CASSIKGPSEAFF. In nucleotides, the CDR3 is TGTGCCAGTAGTATTAAGGGGCCATCTGAAGCTTTCTTT.

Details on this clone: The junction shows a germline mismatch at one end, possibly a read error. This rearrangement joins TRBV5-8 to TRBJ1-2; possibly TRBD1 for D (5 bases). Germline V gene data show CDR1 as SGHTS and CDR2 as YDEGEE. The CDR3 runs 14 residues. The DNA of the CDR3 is TGTGCCAGCAGTTTGGGGCCTTTCAACTATGGCTACACCTTC. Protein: CASSLGPFNYGYTF.

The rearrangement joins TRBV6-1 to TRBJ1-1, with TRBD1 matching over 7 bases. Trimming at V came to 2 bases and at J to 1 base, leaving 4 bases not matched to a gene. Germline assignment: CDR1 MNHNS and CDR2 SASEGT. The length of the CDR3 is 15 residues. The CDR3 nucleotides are TGTGCCAGCAGTGAATCCAGGACAGGGAACACTGAAGCTTTCTTT. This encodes CASSESRTGNTEAFF.

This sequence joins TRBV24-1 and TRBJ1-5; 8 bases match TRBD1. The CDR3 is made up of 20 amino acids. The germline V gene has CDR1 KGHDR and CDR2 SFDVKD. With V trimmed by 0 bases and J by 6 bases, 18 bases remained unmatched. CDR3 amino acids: CATSDLPADRDEVVRQPQHF. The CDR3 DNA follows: TGTGCCACCAGTGATTTGCCCGCGGACAGGGATGAAGTAGTACGTCAGCCCCAGCATTTT.

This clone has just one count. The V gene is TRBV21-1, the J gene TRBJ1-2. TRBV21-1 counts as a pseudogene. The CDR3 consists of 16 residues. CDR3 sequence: CASSKGREGPNYGYTF. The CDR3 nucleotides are TGTGCCAGCAGCAAAGGGAGGGAGGGCCCTAACTATGGCTACACCTTC.

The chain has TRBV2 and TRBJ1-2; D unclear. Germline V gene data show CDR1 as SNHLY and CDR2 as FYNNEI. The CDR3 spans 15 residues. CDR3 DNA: TGTGCTCTATTGCGTCCCCCTCCTCTTAACTATGGCTACACCTTC. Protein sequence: CALLRPPPLNYGYTF.

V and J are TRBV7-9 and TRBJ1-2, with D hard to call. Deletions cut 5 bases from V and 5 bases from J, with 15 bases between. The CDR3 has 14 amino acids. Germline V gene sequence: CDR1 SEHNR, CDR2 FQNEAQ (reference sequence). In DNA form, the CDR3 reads TGTGCCAGCAGCCCTAACTTAATTAGTTATGGCTACACCTTC. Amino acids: CASSPNLISYGYTF.

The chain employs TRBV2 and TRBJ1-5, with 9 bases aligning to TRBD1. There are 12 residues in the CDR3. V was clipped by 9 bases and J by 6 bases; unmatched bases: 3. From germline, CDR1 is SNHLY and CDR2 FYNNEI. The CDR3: CARGQGSQPQHF. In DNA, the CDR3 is TGTGCCAGGGGACAGGGTAGTCAGCCCCAGCATTTT.

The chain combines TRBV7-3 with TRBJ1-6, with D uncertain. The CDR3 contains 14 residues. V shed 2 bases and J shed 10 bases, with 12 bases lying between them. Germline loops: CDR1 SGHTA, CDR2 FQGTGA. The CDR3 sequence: CASSLLGSGSPLHF. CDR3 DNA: TGTGCCAGCAGCTTACTGGGCAGTGGATCACCCCTCCACTTT.

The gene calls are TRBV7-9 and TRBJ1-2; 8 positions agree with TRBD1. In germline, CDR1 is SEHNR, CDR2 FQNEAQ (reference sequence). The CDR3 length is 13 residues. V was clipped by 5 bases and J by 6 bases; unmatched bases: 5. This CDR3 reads CASSETGADGYTF. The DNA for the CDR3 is TGTGCCAGCAGCGAGACAGGGGCGGATGGCTACACCTTC.

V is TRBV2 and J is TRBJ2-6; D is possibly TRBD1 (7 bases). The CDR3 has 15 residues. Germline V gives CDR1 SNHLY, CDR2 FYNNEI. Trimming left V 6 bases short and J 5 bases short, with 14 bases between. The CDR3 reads CASRGGGVRANVLTF. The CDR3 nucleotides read TGTGCCAGCAGAGGAGGGGGCGTTAGGGCCAACGTCCTGACTTTC.

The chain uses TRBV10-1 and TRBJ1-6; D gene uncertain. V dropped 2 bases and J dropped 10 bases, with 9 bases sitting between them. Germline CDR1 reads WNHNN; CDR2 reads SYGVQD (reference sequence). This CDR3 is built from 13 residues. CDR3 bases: TGCGCCAGCAGTGAGGATACAGCCTCACCCCTCCACTTT. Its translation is CASSEDTASPLHF.

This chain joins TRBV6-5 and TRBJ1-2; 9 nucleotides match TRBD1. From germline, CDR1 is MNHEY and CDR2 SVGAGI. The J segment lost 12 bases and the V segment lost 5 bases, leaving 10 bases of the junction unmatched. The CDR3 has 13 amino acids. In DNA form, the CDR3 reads TGTGCCAGCAGTCAGGGACAGGGATTACGGGACACCTTC. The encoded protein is CASSQGQGLRDTF.

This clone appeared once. This chain's CDR3 is CASSYINRGPMNTEAFF. In nucleotides, the CDR3 is TGTGCCAGCAGCTATATAAACAGGGGGCCGATGAACACTGAAGCTTTCTTT. The chain recombines TRBV21-1 with TRBJ1-1; the D call in the table, TRBD1, was not verified against the DNA. TRBV21-1 is classified as a pseudogene. This CDR3 region has 17 residues.

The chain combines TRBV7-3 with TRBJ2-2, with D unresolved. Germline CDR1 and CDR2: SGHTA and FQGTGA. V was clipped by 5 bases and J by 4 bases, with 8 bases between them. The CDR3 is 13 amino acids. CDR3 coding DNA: TGTGCCAGCAGCCCACGAGTCACCGGGGAGCTGTTTTTT. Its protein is CASSPRVTGELFF.

This chain's CDR3 is CASSEARNTGELFF. DNA of the CDR3: TGTGCCAGCAGTGAAGCCCGGAACACCGGGGAGCTGTTTTTT. The V call is TRBV6-1, the J call TRBJ2-2, with no clear D. CDR1 and CDR2 from the germline V gene are MNHNS and SASEGT. Trimming removed 0 bases at V and 1 base at J, with 3 bases between. This CDR3 has 14 amino acids.

This CDR3 reads CASSYTGTGASTAFF. CDR3 in DNA: TGTGCCAGCAGTTACACCGGGACAGGGGCCTCTACGGCTTTCTTT. The V and J genes are TRBV28 and TRBJ1-1; 10 nucleotides line up with TRBD1. The germline V gene encodes CDR1 MDHEN and CDR2 SYDVKM. V lost 4 bases to trimming and J lost 11 bases; unmatched junction nucleotides: 13. This CDR3 has 15 residues.

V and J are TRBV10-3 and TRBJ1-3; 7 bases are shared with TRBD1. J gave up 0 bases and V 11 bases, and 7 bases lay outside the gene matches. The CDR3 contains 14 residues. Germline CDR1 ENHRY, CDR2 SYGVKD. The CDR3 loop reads CAVGQSSSGNTIYF. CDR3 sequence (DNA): TGTGCCGTGGGACAGTCGAGCTCTGGAAACACCATATATTTT.

CDR3 coding DNA: TGTGCCAGCAGCAAATCTAGTACCCTGGACAGGTATGGCGAGTCACCCCTCCACTTT. Its translation: CASSKSSTLDRYGESPLHF. The gene calls are TRBV21-1 and TRBJ1-6; TRBD1 was called by the table and not checked on the DNA. TRBV21-1 is a pseudogene. The CDR3 is made up of 19 amino acids.

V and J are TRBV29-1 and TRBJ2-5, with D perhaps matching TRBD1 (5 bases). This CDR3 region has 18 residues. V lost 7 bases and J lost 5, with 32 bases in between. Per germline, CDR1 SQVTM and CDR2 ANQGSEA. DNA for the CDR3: TGCAGCGCCCCTCGGGCATGGGCCGATCAAGTGAAGGGGGAGACCCAGTACTTC. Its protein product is CSAPRAWADQVKGETQYF.